One and the same sample provided the 30 T cell receptor beta chains below, sequenced in a study of technical replicates of blood from a handful of donors. Sequencing used immunoSEQ multiplex PCR; TCRdb keeps in-frame clones, though not all of them. The sample yields fewer than 90,000 clones, 85% to 95% seen once. Material: T cells isolated from PBMCs. The source is a human donor in good health.

The chain links TRBV5-4 to TRBJ2-7; possible D gene TRBD2, 5 bases. V was cut by 0 bases and J by 2 bases, with 9 bases left in between. Germline V CDR1 and CDR2: SGHNT, YYREEE (reference sequence). The CDR3 length is 14 residues. Here the CDR3 DNA reads TGTGCCAGCAGCTTGGCAGCGGAGGCCTACGAGCAGTACTTC. Translated: CASSLAAEAYEQYF.

The rearrangement joins TRBV5-6 to TRBJ2-1; a weak D match, TRBD1 (5 bases). The CDR3 has 12 amino acids. With 5 bases removed from V and 4 bases from J, the gap between germline ends came to 7 bases. CDR1 and CDR2 from the germline V gene are SGHDT and YYEEEE. CDR3 nucleotides: TGTGCCAGCAGGCACAGGTACAATGAGCAGTTCTTC. This sequence encodes CASRHRYNEQFF.

In DNA form, the CDR3 reads TGTGCCAGCAGTTTATTAACGCGCTCGGGGAATCAGCCCCAGCATTTT. It specifies CASSLLTRSGNQPQHF. This chain joins TRBV28 and TRBJ1-5; no reliable D call. With 1 base removed from V and 4 bases from J, the gap between germline ends came to 14 bases. Germline V gene lookup returns CDR1 MDHEN and CDR2 SYDVKM. CDR3 length: 16 amino acids.

V gene TRBV25-1 combines with J gene TRBJ2-7; TRBD1 agrees at 11 bases. Germline V gene data show CDR1 as MGHDK and CDR2 as SYGVNS. The CDR3 contains 15 residues. V shed 4 bases and J 2 bases; nucleotides not matched to a gene: 4. CDR3 DNA sequence: TGTGCCAGCAGTGCGGGGACAGGGGGTCCCTACGAGCAGTACTTC. Translated, it gives CASSAGTGGPYEQYF.

The rearrangement links TRBV6-1 to TRBJ1-2; 8 bases match TRBD1. The CDR3 has 13 residues. V lost 7 bases to trimming and J lost 5 bases; unmatched junction nucleotides: 6. Germline V gene sequence: CDR1 MNHNS, CDR2 SASEGT. The CDR3 DNA follows: TGTGCCAGCACAGGGGGCGGTATTTATGGCTACACCTTC. Translation gives CASTGGGIYGYTF.

This rearrangement joins TRBV6-1 to TRBJ1-1; 12 bases align to TRBD1. V lost 6 bases and J lost 13; bases outside the gene matches: 12. This CDR3 contains 14 residues. The germline gives CDR1 MNHNS, CDR2 SASEGT. For the CDR3, the DNA is TGTGCCAGCAGAGGTGGGACAGGGGGCCTTAGAGTTTTCTTT. Translating gives CASRGGTGGLRVFF.

This rearrangement joins TRBV28 to TRBJ1-5; D unresolved. The V and J ends lost 6 bases and 7 bases respectively, with 19 bases between them. The CDR3 totals 15 residues. Germline V CDR1 and CDR2: MDHEN, SYDVKM. CDR3 in DNA: TGTGCCAGCAGCCAGGTACACGACCTTGCCCAGCCCCAGCATTTT. Its translation is CASSQVHDLAQPQHF.

The V gene is TRBV4-1, the J gene TRBJ1-1; no firm D call. Looked up from germline, CDR1 is MGHRA and CDR2 is YSYEKL. This CDR3 spans 14 amino acids. V was cut by 2 bases and J by 4 bases, with 11 bases left in between. The CDR3 reads CASSQHRDFTEAFF. The CDR3 DNA follows: TGCGCCAGCAGCCAACACCGGGATTTCACTGAAGCTTTCTTT.

The rearrangement links TRBV19 to TRBJ2-2; D remains ambiguous. There are 15 residues in the CDR3. Germline V gene sequence: CDR1 LNHDA, CDR2 SQIVND (reference sequence). V shed 11 bases and J shed 1 base, with 17 bases lying between them. CDR3 amino acids: CAASRFSQNTGELFF. Written as DNA, the CDR3 is TGTGCCGCCTCGAGGTTCTCCCAGAACACCGGGGAGCTGTTTTTT.

Here the CDR3 DNA reads TGTGCCAGCAGTGGGCAGGTATCGGTCGGGGAGCTGTTTTTT. Protein: CASSGQVSVGELFF. The chain couples TRBV2 to TRBJ2-2, with D unresolved. V was shortened by 4 bases and J by 7 bases, with 13 bases between the two germline ends. Looked up from germline, CDR1 is SNHLY and CDR2 is FYNNEI. The CDR3 runs to 14 residues.

The V gene is TRBV5-1, the J gene TRBJ2-1; TRBD1 might be the D (6 bases). Germline assignment: CDR1 SGHRS and CDR2 YFSETQ. The CDR3 spans 14 residues. Trimming shortened V by 3 bases and J by 6 bases, and 13 bases separated the two germline ends. The CDR3 loop is CASSWRTEPNEQFF. For the CDR3, the DNA is TGCGCCAGCAGCTGGAGGACAGAACCCAATGAGCAGTTCTTC.

The rearrangement joins TRBV18 to TRBJ2-7, with TRBD1 identical over 7 bases. Germline V gives CDR1 KGHSH, CDR2 LQKENI. The CDR3 sequence is 14 residues long. The junction had 3 bases not matched to a gene; V was cut back by 2 bases and J by 2 bases. The CDR3 DNA reads TGTGCCAGCTCACCATCCACAGGGGCCTACGAGCAGTACTTC. Translating gives CASSPSTGAYEQYF.

The V gene is TRBV7-9, the J gene TRBJ2-7, with 8 nucleotides matching TRBD2. Germline CDR1 reads SEHNR; CDR2 reads FQNEAQ (reference sequence). The CDR3 is made up of 15 amino acids. V shed 4 bases and J 2 bases; nucleotides not matched to a gene: 7. This CDR3 reads CASSSETSVTYEQYF. The CDR3 nucleotides read TGTGCCAGCAGCTCGGAGACTAGCGTTACCTACGAGCAGTACTTC.

The rearrangement joins TRBV7-6 to TRBJ2-2; 8 bases fit TRBD2. Germline-derived CDR1 and CDR2 are SGHVS and FNYEAQ. V shed 6 bases, J shed 1 base, and the junction held 4 bases outside the gene matches. This CDR3 has 15 amino acids. Here the CDR3 reads CASSIAGMNTGELFF. In DNA form, the CDR3 reads TGTGCCAGCAGTATAGCGGGGATGAACACCGGGGAGCTGTTTTTT.

The chain links TRBV27 to TRBJ2-7; 11 bases map to TRBD1. V dropped 1 base and J dropped 4; count of bases not matched to a gene: 12. The CDR3 totals 18 residues. The germline gives CDR1 MNHEY, CDR2 SMNVEV (reference sequence). The CDR3 sequence is CASSLLKSGTGGPYEQYF. CDR3 coding DNA: TGTGCCAGCAGTTTATTGAAATCCGGGACAGGGGGTCCTTACGAGCAGTACTTC.

This sequence joins TRBV19 and TRBJ1-1; a weak D match, TRBD1 (6 bases). V lost 7 bases, J lost 2 bases, and 14 bases lay in between. CDR1 LNHDA and CDR2 SQIVND come from the germline V gene (reference sequence). The CDR3 runs to 14 residues. The CDR3 sequence: CASTWNRANTEAFF. CDR3 DNA sequence: TGTGCCAGTACTTGGAACAGGGCTAACACTGAAGCTTTCTTT. The full variable domain, with the rest looked up from reference TRBV19 and TRBJ1-1, is DGGITQSPKYLFRKEGQNVTLSCEQNLNHDAMYWYRQDPGQGLRLIYYSQIVNDFQKGDIAEGYSVSREKKESFPLTVTSAQKNPTAFYLCASTWNRANTEAFFGQGTRLTVV.

The CDR3: CASSLQKPPEAFF. DNA of the CDR3: TGTGCCAGCAGTTTACAGAAGCCTCCTGAAGCTTTCTTT. J is TRBJ1-1 and V is TRBV6-4; D remains unclear. This CDR3 contains 13 residues. Germline values: CDR1 MRHNA, CDR2 SNTAGT. Trimming cost V 5 bases and J 6 bases, with 13 bases left between them.

The chain carries TRBV5-4 and TRBJ2-6; D gene unclear. V was trimmed by 0 bases and J by 4 bases, leaving 8 bases between them. The germline gives CDR1 SGHNT, CDR2 YYREEE (reference sequence). The CDR3 runs 15 residues. CDR3 DNA: TGTGCCAGCAGCTTGGGGAGTCCCGGGGCCAACGTCCTGACTTTC. It specifies CASSLGSPGANVLTF.

The chain links TRBV11-3 to TRBJ2-5; perhaps TRBD1 as D (5 bases). V dropped 1 base and J dropped 4 bases, with 7 bases sitting between them. CDR1 is SGHNT, CDR2 YENEEA, per germline. This CDR3 comprises 13 residues. The CDR3, as DNA: TGTGCCAGCAGCTTAGGGGGCGCAGAGACCCAGTACTTC. This translates into CASSLGGAETQYF. The full variable domain, in which reference TRBV11-3 and TRBJ2-5 provide the parts outside the CDR3, is EAGVVQSPRYKIIEKKQPVAFWCNPISGHNTLYWYLQNLGQGPELLIRYENEEAVDDSQLPKDRFSAERLKGVDSTLKIQPAELGDSAVYLCASSLGGAETQYFGPGTRLLVL.

The gene calls are TRBV30 and TRBJ2-7; no firm D call. Trimming cost V 0 bases and J 2 bases, with 17 bases left between them. Germline-derived CDR1 and CDR2 are GTSNPN and SVGIG (reference sequence). The CDR3 covers 16 residues. The CDR3 nucleotides read TGTGCCTGGAGTGTTTCCCCCCCGAGACAACCCTACGAGCAGTACTTC. This sequence encodes CAWSVSPPRQPYEQYF. Combining the CDR3 with reference TRBV30 and TRBJ2-7 gives the whole variable domain SQTIHQWPATLVQPVGSPLSLECTVEGTSNPNLYWYRQAAGRGLQLLFYSVGIGQISSEVPQNLSASRPQDRQFILSSKKLLLSDSGFYLCAWSVSPPRQPYEQYFGPGTRLTVT.

This clone was seen a single time. The gene calls are TRBV5-4 and TRBJ2-5; the match to TRBD1 covers 7 bases. The germline V gene encodes CDR1 SGHNT and CDR2 YYREEE (reference sequence). The CDR3 is 15 amino acids. Trimming took 4 bases from V and 0 from J; bases not matched to a gene: 6. The CDR3 sequence: CASSRDSLHQETQYF. CDR3 nucleotides: TGTGCCAGCAGCCGGGACAGTTTGCACCAAGAGACCCAGTACTTC.

The rearrangement links TRBV5-1 to TRBJ1-4; 10 bases are a match to TRBD1. Germline V CDR1 and CDR2: SGHRS, YFSETQ. The CDR3 has 15 amino acids. After removal of 2 bases from V and 6 bases from J, the junction contained 4 bases not matched to a gene. The CDR3, as DNA: TGCGCCAGCAGCTTTTCCGGGACAGGGGATGAAAAACTGTTTTTT. Its protein is CASSFSGTGDEKLFF.

The gene calls are TRBV19 and TRBJ1-2; D is perhaps TRBD1 (5 bases). The CDR3 is 15 residues long. V shed 5 bases and J shed 5 bases, with 18 bases lying between them. The germline V gene has CDR1 LNHDA and CDR2 SQIVND (reference sequence). CDR3: CASSLIERDFYGYTF. For the CDR3, the DNA is TGTGCCAGTAGTTTAATTGAACGGGACTTTTATGGCTACACCTTC.

V and J are TRBV7-8 and TRBJ1-2, with D tentatively TRBD1 (6 bases). Germline CDR1 reads SGHVS; CDR2 reads FQNEAQ. This CDR3 comprises 14 residues. V shed 5 bases and J shed 2 bases, with 12 bases lying between them. The DNA of the CDR3 is TGTGCCAGCAGCCCGTACGACAGGAACTATGGCTACACCTTC. It specifies CASSPYDRNYGYTF.

Comments on this clone: Other DNA sequences from this sample encode an identical CDR3 as well. The chain carries TRBV5-1 and TRBJ1-5; 7 positions agree with TRBD1. Germline CDR1 and CDR2: SGHRS and YFSETQ. V was pared by 0 bases and J by 4 bases, with 4 bases of the junction left unmatched. This CDR3 has 15 residues. CDR3 protein: CASSLGDSLNQPQHF. Written as DNA, the CDR3 is TGCGCCAGCAGCTTGGGGGACAGTTTAAATCAGCCCCAGCATTTT.

This clone was counted a few times. V usage is TRBV28 and J usage is TRBJ1-1; unclear D gene. The CDR3 has 13 residues. V was pared by 6 bases and J by 1 base, with 9 bases between. From germline, CDR1 is MDHEN and CDR2 SYDVKM. CDR3 in DNA: TGTGCCAGCAGGAGTCGAAAGAACACTGAAGCTTTCTTT. Translated, it gives CASRSRKNTEAFF. Full variable domain (remainder filled in from reference TRBV28 and TRBJ1-1): DVKVTQSSRYLVKRTGEKVFLECVQDMDHENMFWYRQDPGLGLRLIYFSYDVKMKEKGDIPEGYSVSREKKERFSLILESASTNQTSMYLCASRSRKNTEAFFGQGTRLTVV.

The chain joins TRBV6-1 to TRBJ1-4; tentatively, D is TRBD1 (5 bases). CDR3 length: 15 residues. Germline lookup yields CDR1 MNHNS and CDR2 SASEGT. The V end was cut by 4 bases, the J end by 6 bases, with 15 bases between. This CDR3 is CASSGWGRRDEKLFF. The CDR3 DNA reads as TGTGCCAGCAGTGGATGGGGCAGGAGGGATGAAAAACTGTTTTTT.

The chain employs TRBV7-8 and TRBJ2-7; 8 bases match TRBD1. Unmatched junction bases numbered 9, after V lost 1 base and J lost 1 base. The CDR3 contains 17 residues. Germline CDR1 reads SGHVS; CDR2 reads FQNEAQ. CDR3 amino acids: CASSLGLLRDRSYEQYF. The CDR3 DNA is TGTGCCAGCAGCTTAGGCCTGTTAAGGGACAGGTCCTACGAGCAGTACTTC.

CDR3 DNA sequence: TGTGCCAGCAGCTCCTACAGGGAGAACGGCTACACCTTC. Translating gives CASSSYRENGYTF. The rearrangement uses TRBV7-2 and TRBJ1-2; tentative D call: TRBD1 (6 bases). Germline CDR1 and CDR2: SGHTA and FQGNSA. V lost 4 bases to trimming and J lost 8 bases, with 14 bases between them. CDR3 length equals 13 residues.

The J gene is TRBJ1-3, the V gene TRBV5-6, with D unresolved. Germline CDR1 and CDR2: SGHDT and YYEEEE. Deletions cut 4 bases from V and 0 bases from J, with 14 bases between. This CDR3 is built from 16 residues. The CDR3 DNA is TGTGCCAGCAGCATCACGGCTAGGCACTCTGGAAACACCATATATTTT. Its protein product is CASSITARHSGNTIYF.